This T cell receptor (beta chain) was observed in a study of blood T cells in healthy people across ages. With a J-beta primer mix and a sample-barcoded 5' primer, a second PCR ran roughly 6 to 11 cycles. Every individual sample yielded 2.5 million or more paired-end reads (each containing CDR3). A single record per CDR3 protein comes from TCRdb applying MiXCR to the 5' RACE reads. The repertoire holds about 680,000 distinct CDR3 sequences, with approximately 50% as singletons. The junction had 7 bases not matched to a gene; V was cut back by 6 bases and J by 2 bases. The CDR3 has 14 residues. CDR1 is DFQATT and CDR2 is SNEGSKA in the germline V gene (reference sequence). As to this clonotype: Its antigen is unknown.

The study, taken as a whole, reports: No conclusive comparison of naive versus antigen-experienced cells was possible with unsorted PBMCs.

This receptor was identified in a woman aged 55 to 70 in good health. The V gene is TRBV20-1, the J gene TRBJ2-5; 9 bases map to TRBD2. The sequencing sample was made of blood. The CDR3 DNA reads as TGCAGTGCCACCGGACTAGCGAGGCAAGAGACCCAGTACTTC. It is translated as CSATGLARQETQYF.